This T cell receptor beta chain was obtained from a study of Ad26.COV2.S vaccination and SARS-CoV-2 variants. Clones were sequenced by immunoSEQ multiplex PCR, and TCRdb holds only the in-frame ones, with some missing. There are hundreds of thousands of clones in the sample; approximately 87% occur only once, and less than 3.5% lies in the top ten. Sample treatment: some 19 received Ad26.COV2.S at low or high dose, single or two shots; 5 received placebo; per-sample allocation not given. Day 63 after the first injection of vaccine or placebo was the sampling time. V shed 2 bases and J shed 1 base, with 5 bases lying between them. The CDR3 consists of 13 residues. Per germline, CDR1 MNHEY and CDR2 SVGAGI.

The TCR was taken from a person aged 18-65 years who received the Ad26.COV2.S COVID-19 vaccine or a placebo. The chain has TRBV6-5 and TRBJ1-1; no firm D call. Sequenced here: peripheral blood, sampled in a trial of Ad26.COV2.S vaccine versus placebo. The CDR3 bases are TGTGCCAGCAGTTACGACGGGAACACTGAAGCTTTCTTT. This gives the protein CASSYDGNTEAFF.